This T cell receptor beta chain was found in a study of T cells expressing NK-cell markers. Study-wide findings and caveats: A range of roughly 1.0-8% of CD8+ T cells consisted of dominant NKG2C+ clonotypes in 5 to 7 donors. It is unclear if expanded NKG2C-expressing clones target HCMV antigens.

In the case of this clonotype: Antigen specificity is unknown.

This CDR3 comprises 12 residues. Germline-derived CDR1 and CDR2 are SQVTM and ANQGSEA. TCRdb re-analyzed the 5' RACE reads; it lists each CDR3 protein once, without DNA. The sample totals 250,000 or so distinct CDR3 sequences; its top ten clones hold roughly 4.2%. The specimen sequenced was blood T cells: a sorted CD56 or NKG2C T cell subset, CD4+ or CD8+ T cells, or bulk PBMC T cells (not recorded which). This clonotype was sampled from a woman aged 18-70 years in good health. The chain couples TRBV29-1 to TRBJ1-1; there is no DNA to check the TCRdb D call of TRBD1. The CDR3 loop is CSGGRMNTEAFF.